The sequence of this T cell receptor (beta chain) was determined in a study of blood T cell repertoires in COVID-19. Trimming removed 3 bases at V and 0 bases at J, with 7 bases between. The CDR3 loop spans 14 amino acids. Germline CDR1 reads SGDLS; CDR2 reads YYNGEE. TCRdb's copy holds only in-frame clones and misses some; the assay was immunoSEQ multiplex PCR. The repertoire includes just over 300,000 clones, around 91% of them detected once, and around a tenth sits in the top ten. The receptor's source is a woman aged 40 to 50 who had recovered from COVID-19. The chain employs TRBV9 and TRBJ1-3; D is perhaps TRBD1 (6 bases). Sequencing was done on a sample of PBMCs or T cells enriched from blood (not recorded which). CDR3 sequence (DNA): TGTGCCAGCAGCGCAGGGGACTCTGGAAACACCATATATTTT. Amino acid sequence: CASSAGDSGNTIYF.